The 21 T cell receptor beta chains presented below share a single source sample, sequenced in a study of blood T cell repertoires in COVID-19. Clones were read by immunoSEQ multiplex PCR, and TCRdb kept only the in-frame ones, dropping some. Of approximately 140,000 clones listed, 85% to 90% are singletons. The source material was PBMCs or T cells enriched from blood (not recorded which). The receptors were gathered from a woman aged 25 to 45 with acute COVID-19.

The rearrangement joins TRBV5-1 to TRBJ2-3, with TRBD2 as a possible D gene (5 bases). Trimming shortened V by 1 base and J by 2 bases, and 17 bases separated the two germline ends. The CDR3 has 17 residues. Per germline, CDR1 SGHRS and CDR2 YFSETQ. The DNA for the CDR3 is TGCGCCAGCAGCTTGCGAGGGCCTTTATCCAACACAGATACGCAGTATTTT. This encodes CASSLRGPLSNTDTQYF.

The V and J genes are TRBV5-4 and TRBJ2-7; 10 bases are a match to TRBD2. Germline loops: CDR1 SGHNT, CDR2 YYREEE (reference sequence). The CDR3 spans 18 residues. Unmatched junction bases numbered 13, after V lost 4 bases and J lost 0 bases. The DNA for the CDR3 is TGTGCCAGCAGCCCAGGATTAGCGGGAGGTTTCCTCTCCTACGAGCAGTACTTC. It yields the protein CASSPGLAGGFLSYEQYF.

This chain joins TRBV7-9 and TRBJ1-2; unclear D gene. V lost 6 bases and J 2 bases, leaving 7 bases between the germline ends. The germline gives CDR1 SEHNR, CDR2 FQNEAQ (reference sequence). The CDR3 has 12 residues. The CDR3 spells CASRGRNYGYTF. The DNA of the CDR3 is TGTGCCAGCAGGGGCCGCAACTATGGCTACACCTTC. The complete variable domain, with remaining parts taken from reference TRBV7-9 and TRBJ1-2, reads DTGVSQNPRHKITKRGQNVTFRCDPISEHNRLYWYRQTLGQGPEFLTYFQNEAQLEKSRLLSDRFSAERPKGSFSTLEIQRTEQGDSAMYLCASRGRNYGYTFGSGTRLTVV.

The rearrangement uses TRBV21-1 and TRBJ2-2; the DNA was not used to check the table's D call, TRBD1. TRBV21-1 is assigned pseudogene status. This CDR3 contains 14 residues. The CDR3 is CASSKGQNTGELFF. CDR3 DNA sequence: TGTGCCAGCAGCAAAGGACAGAACACCGGGGAGCTGTTTTTT.

This chain uses TRBV28 with TRBJ1-1; no definite D call. There are 15 residues in the CDR3. Trimming stripped 4 bases from V and 5 bases from J, with 17 bases between. From germline, CDR1 is MDHEN and CDR2 SYDVKM. CDR3 residues: CASSSDTWRLTEAFF. The CDR3 nucleotides read TGTGCCAGCAGTTCTGACACCTGGAGGTTGACTGAAGCTTTCTTT. The variable domain in full, completed from reference TRBV28 and TRBJ1-1, reads DVKVTQSSRYLVKRTGEKVFLECVQDMDHENMFWYRQDPGLGLRLIYFSYDVKMKEKGDIPEGYSVSREKKERFSLILESASTNQTSMYLCASSSDTWRLTEAFFGQGTRLTVV.

The rearrangement uses TRBV7-2 and TRBJ1-5; TRBD1 is a possible D gene (5 bases). Germline V gene lookup returns CDR1 SGHTA and CDR2 FQGNSA. Trimming removed 5 bases from V and 6 bases from J, with 23 bases in between. The CDR3 loop spans 17 amino acids. The chain's CDR3 is CASSLTLQGLSTQPQHF. The CDR3 nucleotides are TGTGCCAGCAGCCTGACGTTGCAGGGACTGTCTACTCAGCCCCAGCATTTT.

The chain joins TRBV6-5 to TRBJ2-3; D perhaps matches TRBD2 (6 bases). Germline CDR1 is MNHEY and CDR2 is SVGAGI. The CDR3 is made up of 14 amino acids. The ends were cut back, 6 bases at V and 4 bases at J, with 14 bases in the middle. CDR3 bases: TGTGCCAGCAGCCTTAGCGGCCTCGCAGATACGCAGTATTTT. Encoded protein: CASSLSGLADTQYF.

In its sample, this clone was seen a few times. The chain combines TRBV19 with TRBJ2-7, with 11 bases lining up with TRBD1. Trimming removed 4 bases from V and 3 bases from J; junction bases left unmatched: 5. In germline, CDR1 is LNHDA, CDR2 SQIVND (reference sequence). The CDR3 extends over 15 amino acids. CDR3 in amino acids: CASSTAGTGGYEQYF. The CDR3 DNA sequence: TGTGCCAGTAGTACTGCCGGGACAGGGGGCTACGAGCAGTACTTC.

This clone was found many times. This chain uses TRBV5-1 with TRBJ2-7; TRBD1 aligns across 8 bases. The germline V gene encodes CDR1 SGHRS and CDR2 YFSETQ. CDR3 size: 14 residues. Trimming cost V 2 bases and J 1 base; bases outside gene matches: 2. This chain's CDR3 is CASSFRQGSYEQYF. In DNA, the CDR3 is TGCGCCAGCAGCTTCCGACAGGGGTCCTACGAGCAGTACTTC.

The chain recombines TRBV9 with TRBJ2-3; 8 bases agree with TRBD2. V shed 0 bases and J 0 bases; nucleotides not matched to a gene: 3. Germline values: CDR1 SGDLS, CDR2 YYNGEE. This CDR3 region has 16 residues. The CDR3 bases are TGTGCCAGCAGCGTAGAGGCTAGCGGGAGCACAGATACGCAGTATTTT. It yields the protein CASSVEASGSTDTQYF.

V is TRBV4-2 and J is TRBJ1-2; 12 bases map to TRBD1. The CDR3 contains 17 residues. CDR1 is LGHNA and CDR2 is YNFKEQ in the germline V gene. With 1 base clipped from V and 3 bases from J, the junction kept 6 bases outside the gene matches. The CDR3 spells CASSQGGQGALDYGYTF. DNA of the CDR3: TGTGCCAGCAGCCAAGGGGGACAGGGGGCGCTTGACTATGGCTACACCTTC.

As regards this clone: An end of the junction does not agree with germline; a read error may underlie this. The V gene is TRBV6-5, the J gene TRBJ2-1; 7 nucleotides align to TRBD1. CDR3 size: 13 residues. Germline CDR1 is MNHEY and CDR2 is SVGAGI. In DNA form, the CDR3 reads TGTGCCAGCAGGTACTGGACAGGCTATGAGCAGTTCTTC. Residues: CASRYWTGYEQFF.

V gene TRBV11-2 combines with J gene TRBJ1-4; D possibly corresponds to TRBD1 (5 bases). V lost 5 bases, J lost 4 bases, and 14 bases lay in between. Germline values: CDR1 SGHAT, CDR2 FQNNGV. This CDR3 region has 15 residues. The chain's CDR3 is CASSTLQDRNEKLFF. CDR3 coding DNA: TGTGCCAGCAGCACCCTACAGGACCGTAATGAAAAACTGTTTTTT.

The chain joins TRBV5-1 to TRBJ2-7; a possible D gene is TRBD1 (5 bases). CDR1 SGHRS and CDR2 YFSETQ come from the germline V gene. The CDR3 covers 15 residues. V was shortened by 0 bases and J by 1 base, with 11 bases between the two germline ends. The CDR3 DNA sequence: TGCGCCAGCAGCTTGGACCAGGGATTGTCCTACGAGCAGTACTTC. Translating it yields CASSLDQGLSYEQYF. The whole variable domain, remainder taken from reference TRBV5-1 and TRBJ2-7, is KAGVTQTPRYLIKTRGQQVTLSCSPISGHRSVSWYQQTPGQGLQFLFEYFSETQRNKGNFPGRFSGRQFSNSRSEMNVSTLELGDSALYLCASSLDQGLSYEQYFGPGTRLTVT.

This chain links TRBV11-1 with TRBJ1-4; 7 bases fit TRBD1. In germline, CDR1 is SGHAT, CDR2 FQDESV (reference sequence). Germline trimming cut 8 bases from V and 0 bases from J; bases unmatched to any gene: 6. This CDR3 has 15 amino acids. The CDR3 is CASRQGPATNEKLFF. CDR3 DNA sequence: TGTGCCAGCCGACAGGGACCTGCAACTAATGAAAAACTGTTTTTT.

The chain is built from TRBV7-6 and TRBJ2-3; 9 bases are shared with TRBD1. V shed 5 bases and J 3 bases; nucleotides not matched to a gene: 6. The CDR3 covers 15 residues. The germline V gene has CDR1 SGHVS and CDR2 FNYEAQ. The CDR3 protein is CASSPVGTGTDTQYF. In DNA, the CDR3 is TGTGCCAGCAGCCCAGTCGGGACAGGGACAGATACGCAGTATTTT.

The chain is built from TRBV4-1 and TRBJ1-1; 8 nucleotides align to TRBD1. The V gene's germline CDR1 is MGHRA and CDR2 YSYEKL. There are 15 residues in the CDR3. Trimming took 4 bases from V and 5 from J; bases not matched to a gene: 9. For the CDR3, the DNA is TGCGCCAGCAGCCCAACAGGGGGAGGGCGGACTGAAGCTTTCTTT. The encoded protein is CASSPTGGGRTEAFF.

The chain recombines TRBV21-1 with TRBJ1-4; the table's D call TRBD1 went unverified against the DNA. TRBV21-1 is listed as a pseudogene. This CDR3 spans 18 amino acids. The chain's CDR3 is CASSIRRDRQPTNEKLFF. CDR3 in DNA: TGTGCCAGCAGCATACGCCGGGACAGACAACCAACTAATGAAAAACTGTTTTTT.

This sequence joins TRBV28 and TRBJ1-3; D might be TRBD1 (5 bases). V lost 7 bases and J lost 4, with 17 bases in between. The length of the CDR3 is 15 residues. Germline V gene lookup returns CDR1 MDHEN and CDR2 SYDVKM. CDR3 amino acids: CASTLGQGPGNTIYF. The CDR3 DNA reads as TGTGCCAGCACGTTGGGCCAGGGCCCCGGAAACACCATATATTTT.

The rearrangement uses TRBV6-2 or TRBV6-3 and TRBJ1-5; TRBD1 matches at 9 bases. Germline lookup yields CDR1 MNHEY and CDR2 SVGEGT. V shed 2 bases and J 6 bases; nucleotides not matched to a gene: 2. The CDR3 totals 14 residues. The CDR3 nucleotides are TGTGCCAGCAGTTACCTGACAGGGGGTCAGCCCCAGCATTTT. It is translated as CASSYLTGGQPQHF.

The chain is built from TRBV12-3 or TRBV12-4 and TRBJ2-1; no clear D. The CDR3 runs 11 residues. With 5 bases removed from V and 8 bases from J, the gap between germline ends came to 7 bases. The CDR3 coding sequence is TGTGCCAGCAGTCCCAGGTATGAGCAGTTCTTC. This sequence encodes CASSPRYEQFF.